What follows are 23 T cell receptor beta chains derived from one specimen sequenced in a study of shared clonotypes between healthy human individuals. The repertoire was sequenced with immunoSEQ multiplex PCR; TCRdb's copy has only in-frame clones and lacks some. The sample has about 2.4 million clones, roughly 92% seen once. The sequencing sample was made of naive CD4+ T cells sorted from blood. Documented subset: CD45RA+ positively selected. These receptors originate from a man aged 18-30 years in good health.

CDR3 nucleotide sequence: TGTGCCAGTAGTATACCCCGGCAGGTCTCTTCCTATGGCTACACCTTC. Translation: CASSIPRQVSSYGYTF. This sequence joins TRBV19 and TRBJ1-2; D call uncertain. The V end lost 2 bases, the J end lost 4 bases, and 17 bases lay between the germline ends. CDR3 length: 16 amino acids. CDR1 is LNHDA and CDR2 is SQIVND in the germline V gene (reference sequence).

The J gene is TRBJ1-2, the V gene TRBV5-4; TRBD1 matches at 7 bases. The length of the CDR3 is 13 residues. Germline CDR1 reads SGHNT; CDR2 reads YYREEE (reference sequence). J gave up 6 bases and V 4 bases, and 6 bases lay outside the gene matches. The CDR3 coding sequence is TGTGCCAGCAGCCCGGTAGGGGGCGATGGCTACACCTTC. This sequence encodes CASSPVGGDGYTF.

The rearrangement joins TRBV2 to TRBJ2-1; the D gene could be TRBD1 or TRBD2 (5 bases each). Per germline, CDR1 SNHLY and CDR2 FYNNEI. This CDR3 has 16 amino acids. Trimming stripped 8 bases from V and 0 bases from J, with 17 bases between. The CDR3 DNA follows: TGTGCCAGCCAACTTGGGGGAGTGAGCTCCTACAATGAGCAGTTCTTC. As protein: CASQLGGVSSYNEQFF.

The chain couples TRBV10-3 to TRBJ2-3; 8 bases are a match to TRBD2. Germline CDR1 ENHRY, CDR2 SYGVKD. The V segment lost 8 bases and the J segment 4 bases; nucleotides outside the gene matches: 11. CDR3 length: 15 amino acids. The CDR3 sequence is CAIRRGAGVADTQYF. CDR3 coding DNA: TGTGCCATCCGGCGAGGAGCGGGAGTGGCAGATACGCAGTATTTT.

The CDR3 DNA follows: TGCGCCAGTCAGGGAGTTTGGAATTCACCCCTCCACTTT. Translated: CASQGVWNSPLHF. The chain has TRBV10-1 and TRBJ1-6; TRBD1 is a possible D gene (5 bases). V dropped 9 bases and J dropped 7 bases, with 13 bases sitting between them. This CDR3 is 13 amino acids long. Germline assignment: CDR1 WNHNN and CDR2 SYGVQD (reference sequence).

This sequence joins TRBV18 and TRBJ2-3, with 12 bases that match TRBD1. V shed 6 bases, J shed 2 bases, and the junction held 15 bases outside the gene matches. This CDR3 region has 19 residues. Per the germline V gene, CDR1 is KGHSH and CDR2 is LQKENI. As DNA, the CDR3 is TGTGCCAGCTCCCAGACCATTACCTCGGGACAGGGGGCCACAGATACGCAGTATTTT. It yields the protein CASSQTITSGQGATDTQYF.

The chain couples TRBV6-1 to TRBJ2-7; 11 bases match TRBD2. Germline V gene lookup returns CDR1 MNHNS and CDR2 SASEGT. The CDR3 covers 14 residues. Unmatched junction bases numbered 3, after V lost 7 bases and J lost 1 base. DNA of the CDR3: TGTGCCAGCATGCTAGCGGGGGGATCCTACGAGCAGTACTTC. This gives the protein CASMLAGGSYEQYF.

For this clone: This sample also contains other DNA sequences that code for the same CDR3. J is TRBJ1-1 and V is TRBV7-9; D might be TRBD1 (5 bases). This CDR3 is built from 14 residues. Germline V gene sequence: CDR1 SEHNR, CDR2 FQNEAQ (reference sequence). Trimming left V 4 bases short and J 1 base short, with 10 bases between. CDR3 residues: CASSSGRENTEAFF. The DNA of the CDR3 is TGTGCCAGCAGCTCCGGCAGGGAGAACACTGAAGCTTTCTTT. Full variable domain (rest looked up from reference TRBV7-9 and TRBJ1-1): DTGVSQNPRHKITKRGQNVTFRCDPISEHNRLYWYRQTLGQGPEFLTYFQNEAQLEKSRLLSDRFSAERPKGSFSTLEIQRTEQGDSAMYLCASSSGRENTEAFFGQGTRLTVV.

This sequence joins TRBV2 and TRBJ2-7; a weak D match, TRBD2 (6 bases). The V and J ends lost 1 base and 4 bases respectively, with 14 bases between them. Germline CDR1 is SNHLY and CDR2 is FYNNEI. The CDR3 has 15 amino acids. The CDR3 region is CASSEELGRIYEQYF. CDR3 in DNA: TGTGCCAGCAGTGAAGAACTAGGGAGGATTTACGAGCAGTACTTC.

The genes are TRBV6-5 and TRBJ1-6; D is perhaps TRBD1 (5 bases). The V gene lost 7 bases and the J gene lost 9 bases, with 16 bases spanning the gap. The germline V gene has CDR1 MNHEY and CDR2 SVGAGI. The CDR3 extends over 14 amino acids. As DNA, the CDR3 is TGTGCCAGCACCCTCGGGGGGACGTTTTCACCCCTCCACTTT. This translates into CASTLGGTFSPLHF.

The chain recombines TRBV28 with TRBJ2-7; perhaps TRBD1 as D (6 bases). This CDR3 has 15 residues. From germline, CDR1 is MDHEN and CDR2 SYDVKM. Between the trimmed V and J ends, which lost 2 bases and 1 base, there was a span of 12 bases. CDR3 bases: TGTGCCAGCAGTTTAGAGGGGGACCCATCCTACGAGCAGTACTTC. This encodes CASSLEGDPSYEQYF.

The genes are TRBV5-8 and TRBJ2-1, with a possible D match to TRBD1 (5 bases). This CDR3 contains 15 residues. V gave up 9 bases and J gave up 9 bases, with 25 bases separating them. Germline values: CDR1 SGHTS, CDR2 YDEGEE. The CDR3 protein is CATPRVGPTVIEQFF. Written as DNA, the CDR3 is TGTGCCACTCCCAGGGTCGGACCCACCGTGATTGAGCAGTTCTTC. The variable domain in full, with the rest retrieved from reference TRBV5-8 and TRBJ2-1, is EAGVTQSPTHLIKTRGQQATLRCSPISGHTSVYWYQQALGLGLQFLLWYDEGEERNRGNFPPRFSGRQFPNYSSELNVNALELEDSALYLCATPRVGPTVIEQFFGPGTRLTVL.

This clone was counted only a few times. The same CDR3 arises from other DNA sequences in this sample as well. V and J are TRBV30 and TRBJ1-1, with no clear D. The V end was cut by 1 base, the J end by 1 base, with 4 bases between. The CDR3 extends over 12 amino acids. Germline CDR1 reads GTSNPN; CDR2 reads SVGIG (reference sequence). The CDR3 is CAWSGTNTEAFF. Here the CDR3 DNA reads TGTGCCTGGAGTGGGACGAACACTGAAGCTTTCTTT.

The genes are TRBV19 and TRBJ1-5; D not resolved. V lost 5 bases and J lost 2, with 10 bases in between. The CDR3 runs to 14 residues. The germline V gene has CDR1 LNHDA and CDR2 SQIVND (reference sequence). CDR3 loop: CASSVGPRNQPQHF. The CDR3 bases are TGTGCCAGTAGTGTAGGGCCCCGCAATCAGCCCCAGCATTTT.

Regarding this clone: This sample includes further DNA sequences coding for the same CDR3. V usage is TRBV7-2 and J usage is TRBJ2-7; 7 bases fit TRBD2. CDR1 and CDR2 (germline): SGHTA, FQGNSA. CDR3 length: 14 amino acids. V shed 4 bases and J 2 bases; nucleotides not matched to a gene: 5. The CDR3 DNA reads TGTGCCAGCAGCTCGGAGCGGGGCCCCTACGAGCAGTACTTC. Translated: CASSSERGPYEQYF. The full variable domain, in which reference TRBV7-2 and TRBJ2-7 provide the parts outside the CDR3, is GAGVSQSPSNKVTEKGKDVELRCDPISGHTALYWYRQSLGQGLEFLIYFQGNSAPDKSGLPSDRFSAERTGGSVSTLTIQRTQQEDSAVYLCASSSERGPYEQYFGPGTRLTVT.

The table lists this clone with many counts. The chain carries TRBV29-1 and TRBJ2-3, with a possible D match to TRBD2 (6 bases). V dropped 5 bases and J dropped 2 bases, with 14 bases sitting between them. Germline lookup yields CDR1 SQVTM and CDR2 ANQGSEA. This CDR3 is 14 amino acids long. CDR3 coding DNA: TGCAGCGTTTCCTTGGGCGGGAACACAGATACGCAGTATTTT. Translating gives CSVSLGGNTDTQYF.

In its sample, this clone was seen a few times. The chain carries TRBV2 and TRBJ1-6; D gene unclear. CDR3 length: 14 amino acids. Trimming left V 2 bases short and J 15 bases short, with 17 bases between. The germline gives CDR1 SNHLY, CDR2 FYNNEI. The CDR3 spells CASSERANSLLLHF. The DNA for the CDR3 is TGTGCCAGCAGTGAAAGGGCAAACTCCTTACTCCTCCACTTT.

The chain has TRBV28 and TRBJ2-5, with TRBD1 matching 9 bases. This CDR3 region has 15 residues. J was trimmed by 1 base and V by 6 bases; bases with no gene match: 6. The germline V gene encodes CDR1 MDHEN and CDR2 SYDVKM. CDR3 sequence: CASSRRQGVQETQYF. CDR3 bases: TGTGCCAGCAGCAGACGACAGGGGGTCCAAGAGACCCAGTACTTC. The whole variable domain, filled in from reference TRBV28 and TRBJ2-5, reads DVKVTQSSRYLVKRTGEKVFLECVQDMDHENMFWYRQDPGLGLRLIYFSYDVKMKEKGDIPEGYSVSREKKERFSLILESASTNQTSMYLCASSRRQGVQETQYFGPGTRLLVL.

The chain uses TRBV7-9 and TRBJ2-5; D is uncertain. V lost 4 bases and J lost 10, with 10 bases in between. This CDR3 has 11 residues. Germline loops: CDR1 SEHNR, CDR2 FQNEAQ (reference sequence). Written as DNA, the CDR3 is TGTGCCAGCAGCTCTTCAGTTAACCAGTACTTC. It specifies CASSSSVNQYF.

There are a few counts of this clone. The rearrangement uses TRBV6-1 and TRBJ1-6; D is ambiguous. The CDR3 extends over 14 amino acids. The V and J ends lost 1 base and 9 bases respectively, with 10 bases between them. Germline assignment: CDR1 MNHNS and CDR2 SASEGT. The CDR3 sequence is CASSEGRRGSPLHF. CDR3 DNA: TGTGCCAGCAGTGAAGGCCGAAGAGGTTCACCCCTCCACTTT.

The chain has TRBV7-6 and TRBJ2-7; D ambiguous. CDR1 is SGHVS, CDR2 FNYEAQ, per germline. The V end lost 5 bases, the J end lost 6 bases, and 11 bases lay between the germline ends. The CDR3 is made up of 12 amino acids. The CDR3 region is CASSGDLGEQYF. The CDR3 nucleotides are TGTGCCAGCAGCGGGGATTTGGGCGAGCAGTACTTC. Based on the CDR3 plus reference TRBV7-6 and TRBJ2-7, the full variable domain is GAGVSQSPRYKVTKRGQDVALRCDPISGHVSLYWYRQALGQGPEFLTYFNYEAQQDKSGLPNDRFSAERPEGSISTLTIQRTEQRDSAMYRCASSGDLGEQYFGPGTRLTVT.

This clone was counted between two and nine times. The chain combines TRBV30 with TRBJ1-2, with TRBD1 as a possible D gene (6 bases). Germline V gene data show CDR1 as GTSNPN and CDR2 as SVGIG (reference sequence). This CDR3 is built from 14 residues. Trimming removed 2 bases from V and 4 bases from J, with 14 bases in between. CDR3 residues: CAWSSGRDIYGYTF. The CDR3 coding sequence is TGTGCCTGGAGTTCGGGCAGGGACATCTATGGCTACACCTTC.

The chain carries TRBV25-1 and TRBJ2-3; D may be TRBD1 (6 bases). Germline loops: CDR1 MGHDK, CDR2 SYGVNS. The CDR3 extends over 17 amino acids. Between the trimmed V and J ends, which lost 3 bases and 0 bases, there was a span of 16 bases. In DNA form, the CDR3 reads TGTGCCAGCAGTGACCGAGCAGGGGCCCTTAGCACAGATACGCAGTATTTT. Translated: CASSDRAGALSTDTQYF.